The TCR beta chain described here comes from a study of lymphopenia after photon versus proton radiotherapy. Study conclusions and caveats: Oligoclonal CD8+ Temra expansion after nadir drove photon patients' diversity drop. Relative stability marked proton patients; photon patients lost diversity and naive cells.

The V gene lost 2 bases and the J gene lost 5 bases, with 14 bases spanning the gap. Germline V gene lookup returns CDR1 GTSNPN and CDR2 SVGIG (reference sequence). This CDR3 comprises 14 residues. Notes on this clone: Its target is not known.

Sequencing used immunoSEQ multiplex PCR; TCRdb keeps in-frame clones, though not all of them. The sample consists of tens of thousands of clones, about 86% of them appearing once. The clonotype originates from a man aged 55 to 70 with pancreatic cancer. The chain uses TRBV30 and TRBJ2-3, with D maybe TRBD1 (6 bases). Sample: peripheral blood, taken from a patient treated with proton-based radiotherapy. CDR3 region: CAWSSQGTRDTQYF. The CDR3 bases are TGTGCCTGGAGTTCACAAGGGACAAGAGATACGCAGTATTTT.